The 10 T cell receptor beta chains given below trace back to one sample, sequenced in a study of control samples from healthy donors and cancer patients. Assay: immunoSEQ multiplex PCR; the TCRdb copy retains only in-frame clones and omits some. The sample holds about 250,000 clones, approximately 80% seen once. What was sequenced was PBMCs. The receptors here all came from a woman aged 55-75 years with lung cancer.

The chain uses TRBV18 and TRBJ1-3, with 7 bases fitting TRBD1. CDR3 length: 18 amino acids. Germline CDR1 reads KGHSH; CDR2 reads LQKENI. Losses at the gene ends were 1 base for V and 0 bases for J; bases not matched to a gene: 9. The CDR3 region has the DNA TGTGCCAGCTCACCACTGAGGGACAGTTATTCCTCTGGAAACACCATATATTTT. Residues: CASSPLRDSYSSGNTIYF.

The chain couples TRBV6-5 to TRBJ1-1; possible D gene TRBD1, 5 bases. Germline CDR1 reads MNHEY; CDR2 reads SVGAGI. Deletions cut 2 bases from V and 4 bases from J, with 11 bases between. The CDR3 spans 14 residues. Written as DNA, the CDR3 is TGTGCCAGCAGTTACAGGCCAGGGAGCACTGAAGCTTTCTTT. Translated, it gives CASSYRPGSTEAFF.

The chain joins TRBV6-1 to TRBJ1-4; 7 bases match TRBD1. Germline CDR1 is MNHNS and CDR2 is SASEGT. V was clipped by 4 bases and J by 5 bases; unmatched bases: 10. The CDR3 has 16 residues. The CDR3 sequence: CASSVSKQGWNEKLFF. The CDR3 nucleotides are TGTGCCAGCAGTGTCAGCAAACAGGGGTGGAATGAAAAACTGTTTTTT.

The chain employs TRBV29-1 and TRBJ2-1; a possible D gene is TRBD2 (5 bases). The V end lost 5 bases, the J end lost 6 bases, and 17 bases lay between the germline ends. There are 14 residues in the CDR3. In germline, CDR1 is SQVTM, CDR2 ANQGSEA. In nucleotides, the CDR3 is TGCAGCGTTAATACCTTTCTAGCTGGCAATGAGCAGTTCTTC. Protein: CSVNTFLAGNEQFF.

CDR3 in amino acids: CASNQGASRETQYF. CDR3 in DNA: TGTGCCAGCAATCAGGGGGCGAGTCGAGAGACCCAGTACTTC. V and J are TRBV2 and TRBJ2-5, with TRBD1 matching over 8 bases. Germline CDR1 and CDR2: SNHLY and FYNNEI. The J segment lost 4 bases and the V segment lost 7 bases, leaving 8 bases of the junction unmatched. The CDR3 consists of 14 residues.

V gene TRBV5-4 combines with J gene TRBJ1-5; a possible D gene is TRBD1 (6 bases). The CDR3 is 14 residues long. The germline V gene encodes CDR1 SGHNT and CDR2 YYREEE (reference sequence). Trimming left V 4 bases short and J 7 bases short, with 15 bases between. The CDR3 region has the DNA TGTGCCAGCAGCATGGGAGGGGGTGTCCAGCCCCAGCATTTT. Translating gives CASSMGGGVQPQHF.

The V and J genes are TRBV7-2 and TRBJ2-5; perhaps TRBD2 as D (6 bases). CDR3 length: 14 amino acids. Trimming shortened V by 0 bases and J by 4 bases, and 9 bases separated the two germline ends. Germline CDR1 is SGHTA and CDR2 is FQGNSA. The CDR3 protein is CASSLAVGGETQYF. CDR3 in DNA: TGTGCCAGCAGCTTAGCGGTGGGAGGAGAGACCCAGTACTTC. Drawing the rest from reference TRBV7-2 and TRBJ2-5, the complete variable domain is GAGVSQSPSNKVTEKGKDVELRCDPISGHTALYWYRQSLGQGLEFLIYFQGNSAPDKSGLPSDRFSAERTGGSVSTLTIQRTQQEDSAVYLCASSLAVGGETQYFGPGTRLLVL.

The chain uses TRBV2 and TRBJ2-2; no clear D. The length of the CDR3 is 12 residues. V lost 7 bases and J 7 bases, leaving 10 bases between the germline ends. The germline CDR1 and CDR2 sequences are SNHLY and FYNNEI. CDR3 coding DNA: TGTGCCAGCACCCCGCTGGGCGGGGAGCTGTTTTTT. Translating gives CASTPLGGELFF.

Notes on this clone: Other DNA sequences in the same sample also yield this CDR3. J is TRBJ1-1 and V is TRBV6-5; tentatively, D is TRBD1 (5 bases). V dropped 6 bases and J dropped 3 bases, with 17 bases sitting between them. The germline gives CDR1 MNHEY, CDR2 SVGAGI. This CDR3 has 15 amino acids. Here the CDR3 DNA reads TGTGCCAGCAGCTCTCCAGGGTATCGGGACACTGAAGCTTTCTTT. Encoded protein: CASSSPGYRDTEAFF.

As to this clone: The junction shows a germline mismatch at one end, possibly a read error. The chain links TRBV3-1 (or the pseudogene TRBV3-2) to TRBJ1-3; 8 bases are shared with TRBD1. The CDR3 covers 14 residues. Germline CDR1 reads LGHDT; CDR2 reads YNNKEL (reference sequence). Here the CDR3 reads CASSDQGAGNTIYF. CDR3 DNA sequence: TGTGCCAGCAGCGACCAGGGGGCTGGTAACACCATATATTTT.